Listed here are 8 T cell receptor beta chains from one sample, sequenced in a study of identical twins. TCRdb re-derived calls from the 5' RACE reads in MiXCR, one entry per CDR3 protein. The sample holds 700,000 or so distinct CDR3 sequences, 21% seen once. Another study also made use of these data, one on T cells expressing NK-cell markers.

Input material: PBMCs. All receptors derive from a young woman in good health.

The rearrangement uses TRBV20-1 and TRBJ1-6, with 7 nucleotides matching TRBD1. Trimming removed 0 bases from V and 10 bases from J; junction bases left unmatched: 6. This CDR3 has 14 amino acids. Germline CDR1 DFQATT, CDR2 SNEGSKA (reference sequence). Written as DNA, the CDR3 is TGCAGTGCTAGAGATTTAGGGACAGCCTCACCCCTCCACTTT. Translating gives CSARDLGTASPLHF.

This sequence joins TRBV9 and TRBJ2-1; TRBD2 aligns across 7 bases. This CDR3 region has 15 residues. Germline CDR1 SGDLS, CDR2 YYNGEE. V lost 0 bases to trimming and J lost 9 bases; unmatched junction nucleotides: 9. The DNA of the CDR3 is TGTGCCAGCAGCGTAGAAGGCGGGAGTTACGGTGAGCAGTTCTTC. It codes for CASSVEGGSYGEQFF.

CDR3 nucleotide sequence: TGCGCCAGCAGCCAAGATATTAAGTACGAGCAGTACTTC. Translated, it gives CASSQDIKYEQYF. The chain is built from TRBV4-3 and TRBJ2-7, with D uncertain. There are 13 residues in the CDR3. V lost 0 bases and J lost 4, with 7 bases in between. From germline, CDR1 is LGHNA and CDR2 YSLEER.

This clonotype occurred many times. CDR3 DNA sequence: TGCAGTGCTAGAGGCAGCCACTACGAGCAGTACTTC. Its translation: CSARGSHYEQYF. The rearrangement joins TRBV20-1 to TRBJ2-7; D unresolved. This CDR3 spans 12 amino acids. Looked up from germline, CDR1 is DFQATT and CDR2 is SNEGSKA (reference sequence). V was pared by 1 base and J by 3 bases, with 7 bases between.

This clonotype was observed a handful of times. This sequence joins TRBV12-3 or TRBV12-4 and TRBJ1-4, with D possibly matching TRBD1 (5 bases). There are 15 residues in the CDR3. V shed 4 bases and J shed 4 bases, with 13 bases lying between them. The CDR3 spells CASSSRRTFNEKLFF. The CDR3 nucleotides read TGTGCCAGCAGTTCCCGACGGACATTTAATGAAAAACTGTTTTTT.

CDR3 sequence: CASSWSGVQETQYF. The CDR3 DNA follows: TGTGCCAGCAGCTGGAGCGGGGTCCAAGAGACCCAGTACTTC. The chain couples TRBV3-1 to TRBJ2-5, with 7 bases aligning to TRBD2. CDR1 LGHDT and CDR2 YNNKEL come from the germline V gene (reference sequence). CDR3 length: 14 amino acids. Unmatched junction bases numbered 4, after V lost 5 bases and J lost 1 base.

The chain has TRBV5-1 and TRBJ2-2; D tentatively reads TRBD1 or TRBD2 (5 bases each). Germline V gene data show CDR1 as SGHRS and CDR2 as YFSETQ. The V gene lost 4 bases and the J gene lost 3 bases, with 13 bases spanning the gap. The CDR3 is 15 amino acids. CDR3 sequence (DNA): TGCGCCAGCAGCGTGGGACGGGCCGACACCGGGGAGCTGTTTTTT. This encodes CASSVGRADTGELFF.

This clonotype showed up just a few times. CDR3 residues: CAISESARNYGYTF. DNA of the CDR3: TGTGCCATCAGTGAGTCGGCCAGAAACTATGGCTACACCTTC. This chain uses TRBV10-3 with TRBJ1-2; no clear D gene. This CDR3 is built from 14 residues. The germline gives CDR1 ENHRY, CDR2 SYGVKD. Trimming took 0 bases from V and 2 from J, leaving 7 bases between them.